This passage covers 29 T cell receptor beta chains from one sample sequenced in a study of blood T cell repertoires in COVID-19. Produced via immunoSEQ multiplex PCR; TCRdb's table is partial and in-frame only. Found here are 55,000 or so clones, around nine tenths of them singletons; the top ten hold 6.5%. Sequenced sample: peripheral blood. These receptors came from a woman in her sixties with COVID-19, enrolled during active disease.

The chain links TRBV5-1 to TRBJ1-1, with a weak D call TRBD1 (5 bases). This CDR3 contains 15 residues. The V end was cut by 0 bases, the J end by 6 bases, with 15 bases between. The germline V gene encodes CDR1 SGHRS and CDR2 YFSETQ. As DNA, the CDR3 is TGCGCCAGCAGCTTGGGAGTCCAGGGTCGAGCTGAAGCTTTCTTT. Its protein product is CASSLGVQGRAEAFF.

The chain employs TRBV6-6 and TRBJ2-2, with 12 nucleotides matching TRBD2. The CDR3 spans 16 residues. The germline V gene has CDR1 MNHNY and CDR2 SVGAGI (reference sequence). The V and J ends lost 7 bases and 7 bases, in that order; junction bases with no gene match: 10. CDR3 loop: CASKKLAGGGLGELFF. The CDR3 coding sequence is TGTGCCAGCAAAAAACTAGCGGGAGGTGGGCTCGGGGAGCTGTTTTTT.

This clone was detected only once. This rearrangement joins TRBV5-1 to TRBJ1-4, with 7 bases that match TRBD1. V gave up 4 bases and J gave up 5 bases; unmatched junction bases: 5. The germline CDR1 and CDR2 sequences are SGHRS and YFSETQ. This CDR3 has 14 residues. In DNA form, the CDR3 reads TGCGCCAGCAGCGGCGGGACAGAGAATGAAAAACTGTTTTTT. This gives the protein CASSGGTENEKLFF.

The chain employs TRBV5-1 and TRBJ2-3; 8 bases match TRBD1. The CDR3 consists of 16 residues. The germline V gene encodes CDR1 SGHRS and CDR2 YFSETQ. Trimming took 3 bases from V and 0 from J; bases not matched to a gene: 6. CDR3 region: CASSWGQAPSTDTQYF. The DNA of the CDR3 is TGCGCCAGCAGCTGGGGACAGGCTCCGAGCACAGATACGCAGTATTTT.

The V gene is TRBV7-8, the J gene TRBJ1-2; D perhaps matches TRBD1 (5 bases). The CDR3 contains 14 residues. CDR1 and CDR2 from the germline V gene are SGHVS and FQNEAQ. Trimming left V 4 bases short and J 4 bases short, with 13 bases between. DNA for the CDR3: TGTGCCAGCAGCTCAGGGTTTTGGGCCTATGGCTACACCTTC. It yields the protein CASSSGFWAYGYTF.

The J gene is TRBJ1-1, the V gene TRBV6-5, with D unclear. Trimming removed 7 bases at V and 4 bases at J, with 13 bases between. Germline lookup yields CDR1 MNHEY and CDR2 SVGAGI. The CDR3 covers 13 residues. CDR3 sequence: CASIYEVGTEAFF. CDR3 DNA: TGTGCCAGCATATATGAGGTTGGCACTGAAGCTTTCTTT.

The genes are TRBV29-1 and TRBJ1-3; no firm D call. Germline CDR1 reads SQVTM; CDR2 reads ANQGSEA. The CDR3 contains 12 residues. V was trimmed by 5 bases and J by 1 base, leaving 6 bases between them. The CDR3 loop is CSVRESGNTIYF. The CDR3 DNA is TGCAGCGTTCGTGAGTCTGGAAACACCATATATTTT.

The CDR3 here is CASSISASGGQPQHF. Written as DNA, the CDR3 is TGTGCCAGTAGTATATCGGCGAGCGGGGGTCAGCCCCAGCATTTT. J is TRBJ1-5 and V is TRBV19; D possibly corresponds to TRBD1 (5 bases). V was cut by 2 bases and J by 6 bases, with 14 bases left in between. Looked up from germline, CDR1 is LNHDA and CDR2 is SQIVND (reference sequence). The CDR3 covers 15 residues. Drawing the rest from reference TRBV19 and TRBJ1-5, the complete variable domain is DGGITQSPKYLFRKEGQNVTLSCEQNLNHDAMYWYRQDPGQGLRLIYYSQIVNDFQKGDIAEGYSVSREKKESFPLTVTSAQKNPTAFYLCASSISASGGQPQHFGDGTRLSIL.

J is TRBJ1-4 and V is TRBV27; the D is unclear. The germline V gene encodes CDR1 MNHEY and CDR2 SMNVEV (reference sequence). V lost 5 bases and J 5 bases, leaving 18 bases between the germline ends. The length of the CDR3 is 16 residues. CDR3 in amino acids: CASSPFGWGENEKLFF. The CDR3 DNA sequence: TGTGCCAGCAGTCCCTTCGGTTGGGGAGAAAATGAAAAACTGTTTTTT. Full variable domain (rest looked up from reference TRBV27 and TRBJ1-4): EAQVTQNPRYLITVTGKKLTVTCSQNMNHEYMSWYRQDPGLGLRQIYYSMNVEVTDKGDVPEGYKVSRKEKRNFPLILESPSPNQTSLYFCASSPFGWGENEKLFFGSGTQLSVL.

This rearrangement joins TRBV27 to TRBJ2-2; D gene unclear. Germline V gene lookup returns CDR1 MNHEY and CDR2 SMNVEV (reference sequence). This CDR3 comprises 15 residues. Deletions cut 3 bases from V and 1 base from J, with 9 bases between. The chain's CDR3 is CASSFETGNTGELFF. The CDR3 region has the DNA TGTGCCAGCAGTTTCGAGACGGGGAACACCGGGGAGCTGTTTTTT.

This sequence joins TRBV5-5 and TRBJ2-1, with D possibly being TRBD1 (6 bases). The germline V and J ends were trimmed by 1 base and 9 bases, with 20 bases remaining between them. This CDR3 region has 16 residues. The germline V gene encodes CDR1 SGHKS and CDR2 YYEKEE (reference sequence). CDR3 sequence: CASSLHVAGEYGEQFF. The DNA of the CDR3 is TGTGCCAGCAGCTTGCACGTCGCAGGGGAGTATGGTGAGCAGTTCTTC.

J is TRBJ2-7 and V is TRBV6-1; D gene uncertain. Germline assignment: CDR1 MNHNS and CDR2 SASEGT. This CDR3 has 14 amino acids. V was pared by 0 bases and J by 3 bases, with 9 bases between. CDR3 nucleotide sequence: TGTGCCAGCAGTGAAGCGGTGTCCTACTACGAGCAGTACTTC. Its translation is CASSEAVSYYEQYF.

V is TRBV27 and J is TRBJ1-4, with TRBD1 matching over 7 bases. The CDR3 loop spans 12 amino acids. Germline V gene sequence: CDR1 MNHEY, CDR2 SMNVEV (reference sequence). Trimming at V came to 3 bases and at J to 11 bases, leaving 3 bases not matched to a gene. CDR3 in DNA: TGTGCCAGCAGTTTTCGCAGGGGGAAACTGTTTTTT. It yields the protein CASSFRRGKLFF.

J is TRBJ2-3 and V is TRBV18; 9 bases map to TRBD2. The CDR3 runs to 20 residues. CDR1 is KGHSH and CDR2 is LQKENI in the germline V gene. The junction had 19 bases not matched to a gene; V was cut back by 1 base and J by 5 bases. CDR3 DNA sequence: TGTGCCAGCTCACCACAACTCTCTGCGACTAGCGGTAGTACAGGAGATACGCAGTATTTT. Its translation: CASSPQLSATSGSTGDTQYF.

The J gene is TRBJ2-7, the V gene TRBV11-2, with D tentatively TRBD1 (5 bases). The CDR3 extends over 13 amino acids. CDR1 and CDR2 from the germline V gene are SGHAT and FQNNGV. Between the trimmed V and J ends, which lost 5 bases and 7 bases, there was a span of 15 bases. DNA for the CDR3: TGTGCCAGCAGCATCTCGGACAATAATGAGCAGTACTTC. Amino acid sequence: CASSISDNNEQYF.

V gene TRBV14 combines with J gene TRBJ2-7, with 7 bases lining up with TRBD2. With 1 base clipped from V and 6 bases from J, the junction kept 3 bases outside the gene matches. This CDR3 contains 13 residues. The germline gives CDR1 SGHDN, CDR2 FVKESK. CDR3 amino acids: CASSQVWEGEQYF. The CDR3 DNA follows: TGTGCCAGCAGCCAAGTGTGGGAGGGCGAGCAGTACTTC.

This sequence joins TRBV19 and TRBJ2-3, with D tentatively TRBD2 (6 bases). V dropped 5 bases and J dropped 4 bases, with 10 bases sitting between them. Germline assignment: CDR1 LNHDA and CDR2 SQIVND (reference sequence). The CDR3 is 13 amino acids. The CDR3 nucleotides are TGTGCCAGTAGTGTTCCGGGAGCAGATACGCAGTATTTT. Translating it yields CASSVPGADTQYF.

V is TRBV9 and J is TRBJ2-3; 10 nucleotides line up with TRBD2. The germline V gene has CDR1 SGDLS and CDR2 YYNGEE. This CDR3 is 15 amino acids long. Trimming took 4 bases from V and 1 from J; bases not matched to a gene: 3. The CDR3 region is CASSTSGERTDTQYF. CDR3 DNA sequence: TGTGCCAGCAGCACTAGCGGGGAACGCACAGATACGCAGTATTTT.

J is TRBJ2-2 and V is TRBV3-1 (or the pseudogene TRBV3-2); 15 nucleotides align to TRBD2. This CDR3 has 16 residues. Germline lookup yields CDR1 LGHDT and CDR2 YNNKEL (reference sequence). J gave up 7 bases and V 6 bases, and 6 bases lay outside the gene matches. The CDR3 region is CASRDPGLAGGGELFF. CDR3 bases: TGTGCCAGCAGGGATCCGGGACTAGCGGGAGGCGGGGAGCTGTTTTTT.

This clone was seen only a few times. The chain combines TRBV12-2 with TRBJ2-1; the tabulated D call, TRBD1, remains unverified against the DNA. TRBV12-2 is a pseudogene segment. The CDR3 runs to 15 residues. CDR3 nucleotide sequence: TGTGCAAGTCGTGTGGTGTTGCAGGGGGCTGATGAGCAGTTCTTC. It specifies CASRVVLQGADEQFF.

The chain is built from TRBV3-1 (or the pseudogene TRBV3-2) and TRBJ2-2; 7 bases are a match to TRBD2. The CDR3 has 17 amino acids. The germline gives CDR1 LGHDT, CDR2 YNNKEL (reference sequence). The V gene end was trimmed by 0 bases and the J gene end by 2 bases; junction bases not matched to a gene: 6. This CDR3 reads CASSQDSGGPNTGELFF. In nucleotides, the CDR3 is TGTGCCAGCAGCCAAGACTCGGGAGGCCCTAACACCGGGGAGCTGTTTTTT.

The V and J genes are TRBV5-8 and TRBJ1-5; no clear D gene. This CDR3 comprises 15 residues. CDR1 is SGHTS, CDR2 YDEGEE, per germline. Trimming stripped 0 bases from V and 5 bases from J, with 12 bases between. Written as DNA, the CDR3 is TGTGCCAGCAGCTTGGGTCCCCAACTCTATCAGCCCCAGCATTTT. It yields the protein CASSLGPQLYQPQHF. Complete variable domain (other parts from reference TRBV5-8 and TRBJ1-5): EAGVTQSPTHLIKTRGQQATLRCSPISGHTSVYWYQQALGLGLQFLLWYDEGEERNRGNFPPRFSGRQFPNYSSELNVNALELEDSALYLCASSLGPQLYQPQHFGDGTRLSIL.

CDR3 in DNA: TGTGCCAGCAGCACCTACAGGGTTGACACCGGGGAGCTGTTTTTT. This gives the protein CASSTYRVDTGELFF. The chain joins TRBV9 to TRBJ2-2; D perhaps matches TRBD1 (6 bases). The germline V gene encodes CDR1 SGDLS and CDR2 YYNGEE. The CDR3 is made up of 15 amino acids. Trimming took off 4 bases at V and 3 bases at J, with 13 bases between the two ends. Drawing the rest from reference TRBV9 and TRBJ2-2, the complete variable domain is DSGVTQTPKHLITATGQRVTLRCSPRSGDLSVYWYQQSLDQGLQFLIQYYNGEERAKGNILERFSAQQFPDLHSELNLSSLELGDSALYFCASSTYRVDTGELFFGEGSRLTVL.

The chain joins TRBV30 to TRBJ1-2; perhaps TRBD1 as D (5 bases). Trimming removed 3 bases at V and 4 bases at J, with 15 bases between. This CDR3 is 14 amino acids long. Per germline, CDR1 GTSNPN and CDR2 SVGIG (reference sequence). The CDR3 nucleotides are TGTGCCTGGAGCGCTATGGGGGGAGGCTATGGCTACACCTTC. The encoded protein is CAWSAMGGGYGYTF.

The chain links TRBV7-9 to TRBJ2-1; 15 nucleotides match TRBD2. The junction had 10 bases not matched to a gene; V was cut back by 5 bases and J by 8 bases. The CDR3 has 17 residues. Germline loops: CDR1 SEHNR, CDR2 FQNEAQ (reference sequence). CDR3 DNA sequence: TGTGCCAGCAGCCAAGGACTAGCGGGAGGGCTATTGGATGAGCAGTTCTTC. Its protein is CASSQGLAGGLLDEQFF.

V is TRBV28 and J is TRBJ1-5; TRBD1 agrees at 7 bases. V was pared by 5 bases and J by 0 bases, with 13 bases of the junction left unmatched. The CDR3 is 18 residues long. Germline values: CDR1 MDHEN, CDR2 SYDVKM. The CDR3, as DNA: TGTGCCAGCAGTACTTGGGACAGACTAAAGTTTAGCAATCAGCCCCAGCATTTT. It yields the protein CASSTWDRLKFSNQPQHF.

CDR3 amino acids: CASSLGGSGGLYEQYF. DNA for the CDR3: TGCGCCAGCAGCTTGGGAGGTAGCGGGGGACTCTACGAGCAGTACTTC. The chain links TRBV5-1 to TRBJ2-7; 9 nucleotides line up with TRBD2. The CDR3 runs 16 residues. Looked up from germline, CDR1 is SGHRS and CDR2 is YFSETQ. V lost 0 bases and J lost 3; bases outside the gene matches: 7.

The chain carries TRBV19 and TRBJ1-2; 8 bases are shared with TRBD1. CDR3 length equals 15 residues. Germline loops: CDR1 LNHDA, CDR2 SQIVND (reference sequence). V lost 8 bases to trimming and J lost 2 bases; unmatched junction nucleotides: 10. In DNA form, the CDR3 reads TGTGCCAGTGAGACCTCCAGGGGGCAGAACTATGGCTACACCTTC. Translation: CASETSRGQNYGYTF. The complete variable domain, with remaining parts taken from reference TRBV19 and TRBJ1-2, reads DGGITQSPKYLFRKEGQNVTLSCEQNLNHDAMYWYRQDPGQGLRLIYYSQIVNDFQKGDIAEGYSVSREKKESFPLTVTSAQKNPTAFYLCASETSRGQNYGYTFGSGTRLTVV.

The chain is built from TRBV11-2 and TRBJ2-1; 10 nucleotides line up with TRBD2. Germline-derived CDR1 and CDR2 are SGHAT and FQNNGV. The CDR3 sequence is 15 residues long. With V trimmed by 5 bases and J by 10 bases, 11 bases remained unmatched. The CDR3 sequence is CASSLGLAGVGEQFF. CDR3 DNA: TGTGCCAGCAGCCTCGGGCTAGCGGGAGTTGGGGAGCAGTTCTTC.